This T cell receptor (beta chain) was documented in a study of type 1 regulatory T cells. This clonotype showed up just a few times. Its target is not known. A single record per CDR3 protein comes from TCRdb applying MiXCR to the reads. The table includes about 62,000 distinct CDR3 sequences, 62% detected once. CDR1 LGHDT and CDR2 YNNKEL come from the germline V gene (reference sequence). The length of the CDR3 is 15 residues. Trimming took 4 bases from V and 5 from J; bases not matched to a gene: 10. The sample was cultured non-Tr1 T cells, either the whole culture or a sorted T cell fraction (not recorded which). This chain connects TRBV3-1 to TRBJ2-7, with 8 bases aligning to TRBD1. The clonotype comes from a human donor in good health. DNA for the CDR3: TGTGCCAGCAGCCGATCCCCAGGGGGCGAGAACGAGCAGTACTTC. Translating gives CASSRSPGGENEQYF.